This T cell receptor (beta chain) was obtained from a study of cytomegalovirus exposure and HLA in healthy donors. Study observations and caveats: Later examination showed HLA-associated TCR beta chains had greater clonal expansion than equally common others. No immune exposure information besides CMV serostatus was available.

The study ran its PCR with 60 Vbeta and 13 Jbeta primers. The protocol was immunoSEQ multiplex PCR, while the TCRdb copy is restricted to in-frame clones and leaves out a portion. This sample has tens of thousands of clones, with around 71% found just once. Details on this clone: Its antigen is still unknown.

Sequencing used PBMCs. This TCR came from a man aged 25 to 40 in good health and CMV-seronegative.

CDR3 coding DNA: TGTGCCAGTAGTCCCGGACAGGGAGTTTCCACTGAAGCTTTCTTT. This gives the protein CASSPGQGVSTEAFF. The rearrangement links TRBV19 to TRBJ1-1; 8 bases are a match to TRBD1. Per germline, CDR1 LNHDA and CDR2 SQIVND (reference sequence). This CDR3 spans 15 amino acids. With 5 bases clipped from V and 4 bases from J, the junction kept 9 bases outside the gene matches.